The 26 T cell receptor beta chains presented below share a single source sample, sequenced in a study of blood T cell repertoires in COVID-19. Only in-frame clones appear in the TCRdb table, and some are missing; sequencing was by immunoSEQ multiplex PCR. The sample holds some 170,000 clones; roughly 89% are singletons and the top ten take roughly 1.5%. The source material was peripheral blood. All receptors derive from a woman aged 45-65 years with acute or convalescent COVID-19.

V and J are TRBV19 and TRBJ2-1; 8 nucleotides align to TRBD2. V trimming: 5 bases; J trimming: 0 bases; junction bases outside the gene matches: 9. CDR3 size: 17 residues. Germline lookup yields CDR1 LNHDA and CDR2 SQIVND (reference sequence). The CDR3 DNA reads as TGTGCCAGTAGTTTGTCTAGCGGGTCGAGCTCCTACAATGAGCAGTTCTTC. This gives the protein CASSLSSGSSSYNEQFF.

The chain joins TRBV18 to TRBJ2-7, with 13 bases fitting TRBD2. The CDR3 has 15 residues. With V trimmed by 2 bases and J by 5 bases, 3 bases remained unmatched. The germline V gene has CDR1 KGHSH and CDR2 LQKENI. The CDR3 DNA follows: TGTGCCAGCTCACCAACTAGCGGGAGGGTGGACGAGCAGTACTTC. It yields the protein CASSPTSGRVDEQYF.

The V and J genes are TRBV7-9 and TRBJ2-1; 9 bases align to TRBD2. Per germline, CDR1 SEHNR and CDR2 FQNEAQ (reference sequence). With 1 base clipped from V and 7 bases from J, the junction kept 11 bases outside the gene matches. This CDR3 is 17 amino acids long. The CDR3 region is CASSLVMGSGRWNEQFF. The DNA of the CDR3 is TGTGCCAGCAGCTTAGTCATGGGCAGCGGGAGGTGGAATGAGCAGTTCTTC.

The table lists this clone with a count of one. The chain couples TRBV19 to TRBJ1-1; tentatively, D is TRBD1 (6 bases). The CDR3 covers 14 residues. Germline-derived CDR1 and CDR2 are LNHDA and SQIVND (reference sequence). V dropped 3 bases and J dropped 1 base, with 9 bases sitting between them. The CDR3 DNA follows: TGTGCCAGTAGTATGGGGACACCGAACACTGAAGCTTTCTTT. Translation gives CASSMGTPNTEAFF. Using reference TRBV19 and TRBJ1-1 for the parts outside the CDR3, the full variable domain is DGGITQSPKYLFRKEGQNVTLSCEQNLNHDAMYWYRQDPGQGLRLIYYSQIVNDFQKGDIAEGYSVSREKKESFPLTVTSAQKNPTAFYLCASSMGTPNTEAFFGQGTRLTVV.

This clone was recorded only once. The CDR3 nucleotides are TGTGCCAGCAGTCCCGGGACAACCCGGCAGCAGCAGTTCTTC. Its protein is CASSPGTTRQQQFF. The chain joins TRBV6-5 to TRBJ2-1, with D possibly being TRBD1 (6 bases). The CDR3 consists of 14 residues. Between the trimmed V and J ends, which lost 5 bases and 11 bases, there was a span of 19 bases. Germline V gene data show CDR1 as MNHEY and CDR2 as SVGAGI.

The chain carries TRBV7-3 and TRBJ2-3; 12 positions agree with TRBD2. The CDR3 is 16 residues long. J lost 6 bases, V lost 2 bases, and 6 bases had no gene match. In germline, CDR1 is SGHTA, CDR2 FQGTGA. The CDR3 region has the DNA TGTGCCAGCAGCTTAGGACTAGCGGGGCCTAGGGATACGCAGTATTTT. Its protein is CASSLGLAGPRDTQYF.

The rearrangement joins TRBV19 to TRBJ1-4; unclear D gene. Trimming cost V 3 bases and J 7 bases, with 3 bases left between them. The germline CDR1 and CDR2 sequences are LNHDA and SQIVND (reference sequence). This CDR3 contains 11 residues. DNA of the CDR3: TGTGCCAGTAGTATCGGTGAAAAACTGTTTTTT. The encoded protein is CASSIGEKLFF.

This clone was seen a handful of times. CDR3 protein: CASGTGGGVYGYTF. In nucleotides, the CDR3 is TGTGCCAGCGGAACAGGGGGGGGCGTCTATGGCTACACCTTC. This rearrangement joins TRBV27 to TRBJ1-2; 8 bases match TRBD1. With V trimmed by 8 bases and J by 4 bases, 9 bases remained unmatched. The CDR3 loop spans 14 amino acids. Looked up from germline, CDR1 is MNHEY and CDR2 is SMNVEV (reference sequence).

The sample holds one count of this clone. This CDR3 reads CASTLRERNSPLHF. CDR3 DNA sequence: TGTGCCAGCACTCTACGGGAGAGGAATTCACCCCTCCACTTT. J is TRBJ1-6 and V is TRBV9; the D is unclear. CDR1 SGDLS and CDR2 YYNGEE come from the germline V gene. The V gene lost 6 bases and the J gene lost 7 bases, with 14 bases spanning the gap. The CDR3 has 14 amino acids.

The chain employs TRBV11-3 and TRBJ1-2; D unclear. Trimming cost V 5 bases and J 2 bases, with 12 bases left between them. The CDR3 sequence is 14 residues long. Germline V gene data show CDR1 as SGHNT and CDR2 as YENEEA. In DNA, the CDR3 is TGTGCCAGCAGCCCGACGGGAGAGAACTATGGCTACACCTTC. Its protein product is CASSPTGENYGYTF.

The chain carries TRBV19 and TRBJ2-7; the D gene is possibly TRBD1 (9 bases). The CDR3 length is 15 residues. Germline CDR1 LNHDA, CDR2 SQIVND (reference sequence). Trimming pared 5 bases from V and 2 bases from J, leaving 16 bases between. The CDR3 bases are TGTGCCAGTAGTTTAGCGGGACAGGGTCCCTACGAGCAGTACTTC. Its translation is CASSLAGQGPYEQYF.

The rearrangement joins TRBV5-6 to TRBJ1-6, with 7 bases that match TRBD1. The CDR3 consists of 16 residues. The J segment lost 8 bases and the V segment lost 1 base, leaving 9 bases of the junction unmatched. Germline V gene lookup returns CDR1 SGHDT and CDR2 YYEEEE. CDR3 nucleotides: TGTGCCAGCAGCTTGCTGGGCGACAGGGAAGATTCACCCCTCCACTTT. Translation gives CASSLLGDREDSPLHF.

The chain has TRBV25-1 and TRBJ1-2; the D is unclear. Germline V gene data show CDR1 as MGHDK and CDR2 as SYGVNS. The CDR3 length is 11 residues. V was trimmed by 5 bases and J by 6 bases, leaving 7 bases between them. Here the CDR3 reads CASSMGDGYTF. The DNA of the CDR3 is TGTGCCAGCAGTATGGGAGATGGCTACACCTTC.

The CDR3: CASTRGGGYSNQPQHF. CDR3 DNA sequence: TGTGCCAGTACCCGAGGGGGGGGCTATAGCAATCAGCCCCAGCATTTT. V and J are TRBV19 and TRBJ1-5; D may be TRBD1 (6 bases). V was clipped by 7 bases and J by 0 bases, with 16 bases between them. The CDR3 has 16 residues. Germline values: CDR1 LNHDA, CDR2 SQIVND (reference sequence).

The chain carries TRBV29-1 and TRBJ2-3; TRBD2 agrees at 9 bases. Germline V gene data show CDR1 as SQVTM and CDR2 as ANQGSEA. V trimming: 4 bases; J trimming: 4 bases; junction bases outside the gene matches: 6. The CDR3 loop spans 14 amino acids. CDR3 DNA: TGCAGCGTTGGGACTAGCGCCCTGCCAGATACGCAGTATTTT. Its translation is CSVGTSALPDTQYF.

The chain links TRBV30 to TRBJ1-2, with D possibly TRBD1 on 5 matching bases. The V and J ends lost 0 bases and 6 bases respectively, with 11 bases between them. The CDR3 spans 13 residues. Germline loops: CDR1 GTSNPN, CDR2 SVGIG (reference sequence). DNA of the CDR3: TGTGCCTGGAGTGTACACAGGTCGGATGGCTACACCTTC. Translation: CAWSVHRSDGYTF.

The chain is built from TRBV24-1 and TRBJ2-1; 7 bases map to TRBD1. The CDR3 runs 16 residues. V was pared by 5 bases and J by 3 bases, with 9 bases of the junction left unmatched. Germline CDR1 KGHDR, CDR2 SFDVKD. The CDR3 sequence: CATSGATGQFYNEQFF. In DNA, the CDR3 is TGTGCCACCAGTGGGGCAACGGGACAGTTCTACAATGAGCAGTTCTTC.

J is TRBJ1-2 and V is TRBV4-1; no clear D gene. Germline-derived CDR1 and CDR2 are MGHRA and YSYEKL. The CDR3 is made up of 13 amino acids. V lost 1 base to trimming and J lost 8 bases, with 11 bases between them. The CDR3 spells CASSQARNRGYTF. The DNA of the CDR3 is TGCGCCAGCAGCCAAGCCCGAAACAGAGGCTACACCTTC.

This chain links TRBV28 with TRBJ1-4; TRBD1 matches at 9 bases. There are 15 residues in the CDR3. Germline V gives CDR1 MDHEN, CDR2 SYDVKM. V gave up 8 bases and J gave up 8 bases; unmatched junction bases: 12. The CDR3 coding sequence is TGTGCCAGCGTAACCGGGACAGGGACCGGGGAAAAACTGTTTTTT. Translating it yields CASVTGTGTGEKLFF.

This chain joins TRBV2 and TRBJ1-5; D possibly corresponds to TRBD1 (5 bases). Germline V gives CDR1 SNHLY, CDR2 FYNNEI. This CDR3 has 16 amino acids. Trimming cost V 6 bases and J 2 bases, with 17 bases left between them. CDR3 protein: CASSSGLRRGNQPQHF. In DNA form, the CDR3 reads TGTGCCAGCAGCTCGGGACTCCGGAGGGGCAATCAGCCCCAGCATTTT.

This rearrangement joins TRBV11-3 to TRBJ2-3, with 13 bases lining up with TRBD2. Trimming removed 2 bases from V and 2 bases from J; junction bases left unmatched: 4. The length of the CDR3 is 17 residues. Per the germline V gene, CDR1 is SGHNT and CDR2 is YENEEA. The CDR3 region has the DNA TGTGCCAGCAGCTTACGGACTAGCGGGAGATCCACAGATACGCAGTATTTT. Protein sequence: CASSLRTSGRSTDTQYF.

As regards this clone: This sample also contains other DNA sequences that code for the same CDR3. The chain links TRBV18 to TRBJ1-2, with 7 bases matching TRBD1. CDR3 length: 13 residues. V was pared by 3 bases and J by 6 bases, with 4 bases of the junction left unmatched. Looked up from germline, CDR1 is KGHSH and CDR2 is LQKENI. The CDR3 loop is CASSPRQGDGYTF. The CDR3 coding sequence is TGTGCCAGCTCACCGCGGCAGGGGGATGGCTACACCTTC.

In the case of this clone: The sample carries other DNA sequences with the same CDR3. The chain employs TRBV19 and TRBJ1-5; 9 bases line up with TRBD1. The V gene end was trimmed by 8 bases and the J gene end by 4 bases; junction bases not matched to a gene: 3. This CDR3 spans 13 amino acids. The germline V gene has CDR1 LNHDA and CDR2 SQIVND (reference sequence). Written as DNA, the CDR3 is TGTGCCAGTCGGGACAGGGAGAATCAGCCCCAGCATTTT. This translates into CASRDRENQPQHF.

V is TRBV18 and J is TRBJ1-4; D might be TRBD1 (6 bases). The CDR3 has 18 residues. Germline V CDR1 and CDR2: KGHSH, LQKENI. V lost 3 bases and J 0 bases, leaving 17 bases between the germline ends. CDR3 residues: CASSPNQWDKATNEKLFF. The CDR3 nucleotides are TGTGCCAGCTCACCGAACCAATGGGACAAGGCAACTAATGAAAAACTGTTTTTT.

The chain employs TRBV5-3 and TRBJ2-1; D is possibly TRBD2 (6 bases). TRBV5-3 carries the ORF label, with uncertain function. The CDR3 runs 13 residues. V gave up 4 bases and J gave up 5 bases, with 10 bases separating them. Written as DNA, the CDR3 is TGTGCCAGAAGCCTAGCGTGGCACAATGAGCAGTTCTTC. Encoded protein: CARSLAWHNEQFF.

V is TRBV18 and J is TRBJ1-3, with D perhaps matching TRBD1 (6 bases). The germline V and J ends were trimmed by 0 bases and 0 bases, with 9 bases remaining between them. Looked up from germline, CDR1 is KGHSH and CDR2 is LQKENI. There are 16 residues in the CDR3. The CDR3 reads CASSPPGASSGNTIYF. CDR3 bases: TGTGCCAGCTCACCACCGGGGGCAAGCTCTGGAAACACCATATATTTT.